The table lists the clone carrying this T cell receptor beta chain with a few counts. Time point here: newly diagnosed GD, antithyroid drugs for less than 3 months. PBMC RNA served as the TCR library source. Arm-PCR of CDR3 regions and iRepertoire HTBI primers were used to build TCR beta libraries. TCRdb recomputed calls from the multiplex PCR reads with MiXCR, one row per CDR3 protein. Among roughly 500,000 distinct CDR3 sequences listed, about 14% were seen once. The data were taken from a study of regulatory T cells in long-lasting Graves disease. Germline V gene data show CDR1 as SGHRS and CDR2 as YFSETQ. V gave up 4 bases and J gave up 4 bases; unmatched junction bases: 5. This CDR3 spans 14 amino acids. The same data also contributed to another study, on T cells in Graves' hyperthyroidism and ophthalmopathy.

This chain joins TRBV5-1 and TRBJ2-7, with TRBD1 identical over 10 bases. Sequencing used peripheral blood mononuclear cells (PBMCs), obtained at new diagnosis, from a patient treated with antithyroid drugs. The receptor comes from a man aged 25-45 years with Graves disease. The CDR3 DNA reads TGCGCCAGCAGCGGGACAGGGGTAGGTTACGAGCAGTACTTC. It translates to CASSGTGVGYEQYF.